These T cell receptor beta chains were read from a single sample in a study of shared clonotypes between healthy human individuals. Assay: immunoSEQ multiplex PCR; the TCRdb copy retains only in-frame clones and omits some. Of 2.5 million or so clones listed, over 85% were seen once; the top ten hold over 0.12%. Sequences were obtained from naive CD4+ T cells sorted from blood. The receptor set was obtained from a young man in good health. The CDR3 runs from the conserved cysteine through the conserved F or W. Each record gives: clone size, V gene, D gene, J gene, CDR3 DNA, CDR3 protein. A D gene is named only where the DNA matches it firmly. Clone size is shown for a subset of rows, as once, few, many or a class of expanded clone.

NA	TRBV9	TRBD1	TRBJ2-5	TGTGCCAGCAGCCCAGGGGGCCCCGAGACCCAGTACTTC	CASSPGGPETQYF
NA	TRBV4-3	NA	TRBJ2-7	TGCGCCAGCAGCCAACACGACAGGGACTTCACCGAGCAGTACTTC	CASSQHDRDFTEQYF
NA	TRBV18	TRBD2	TRBJ2-7	TGTGCCAGCTCACCGACGGGACTAGCGGCTTACGAGCAGTACTTC	CASSPTGLAAYEQYF
NA	TRBV5-4	TRBD1	TRBJ2-2	TGTGCCAGCAGTCCGGGACAGGGGAGGACCGGGGAGCTGTTTTTT	CASSPGQGRTGELFF
NA	TRBV30	NA	TRBJ1-5	TGTGTCTGGGGGGGCCGGAACGGGGCGCAGGGTCAGCCCCAGCATTTT	CVWGGRNGAQGQPQHF
NA	TRBV5-4	NA	TRBJ2-7	TGTGCCAGCAGCTCCAACGGAGACACCTACGAGCAGTACTTC	CASSSNGDTYEQYF
NA	TRBV11-2	NA	TRBJ2-1	TGTGCCAGCAGCTTACGTGGACCCACGACCAATGAGCAGTTCTTC	CASSLRGPTTNEQFF
NA	TRBV7-3	TRBD1	TRBJ2-1	TGTGCCAGTGAGGCAGGGGGTATCTACAATGAGCAGTTCTTC	CASEAGGIYNEQFF
once	TRBV9	TRBD2	TRBJ2-5	TGTGCCAGCAGCGTAGGGGCTAGCGGCGAGACCCAGTACTTC	CASSVGASGETQYF
NA	TRBV27	TRBD2	TRBJ2-7	TGTGCCAGCAGTTTTGCCACTCCGGGACTAGCGGGCGAGCAGTACTTC	CASSFATPGLAGEQYF
NA	TRBV6-5	TRBD1	TRBJ2-7	TGTGCCAGCAGTTACTCAGGACAGGTAATTCTCGAGCAGTACTTC	CASSYSGQVILEQYF
once	TRBV5-1	NA	TRBJ1-1	TGCGCCAGCAGCTCGCGTGACACGGCGGGCCAAAACACTGAAGCTTTCTTT	CASSSRDTAGQNTEAFF
NA	TRBV5-4	NA	TRBJ2-3	TGTGCCAGCAGCTTGGGGCAGACCACAGATACGCAGTATTTT	CASSLGQTTDTQYF
few	TRBV21-1	NA	TRBJ1-2	TGTGCCAGCAGCTGCGGGACTTACGGCTACACCTTC	CASSCGTYGYTF
NA	TRBV27	TRBD2	TRBJ2-7	TGTGCCAGCAGTTTCGCCTCGACTAGCCACAACGAGCAGTACTTC	CASSFASTSHNEQYF
NA	TRBV7-9	NA	TRBJ1-4	TGTGCCAGCAGCCCGGGGGAGGGGGCAACTAATGAAAAACTGTTTTTT	CASSPGEGATNEKLFF
NA	TRBV28	NA	TRBJ1-4	TGTGCCAGCGGAGGAGGGACTGAAAAACTGTTTTTT	CASGGGTEKLFF
NA	TRBV4-1	TRBD1	TRBJ1-6	TGCGCCAGCAGCCAAGGGACAGCCAGGGGGTTTAATTCACCCCTCCACTTT	CASSQGTARGFNSPLHF
NA	TRBV5-4	NA	TRBJ2-3	TGTGCCAGCAGCTTGGAGGGGCAGGGCTCAGATACGCAGTATTTT	CASSLEGQGSDTQYF
NA	TRBV5-1	NA	TRBJ2-7	TGCGCCAGCAGCCCCCTTGCGGCGGTACCTGAGCAGTACTTC	CASSPLAAVPEQYF
NA	TRBV7-8	NA	TRBJ1-2	TGTGCCAGCAGCTGGACCGACAGTAACTATGGCTACACCTTC	CASSWTDSNYGYTF
NA	TRBV7-2	NA	TRBJ2-1	TGTGCCAGCAGCCCTTTCAGGGGGGTGGGCAATGAGCAGTTCTTC	CASSPFRGVGNEQFF
NA	TRBV6-5	TRBD2	TRBJ2-2	TGTGCCAGCAGTTACCTTGGACTAGCGGGAGCCGGGGAGCTGTTTTTT	CASSYLGLAGAGELFF
NA	TRBV6-1	NA	TRBJ2-5	TGTGCCAGCAGTGCATCGATCCGGGGTGGCCAAGAGACCCAGTACTTC	CASSASIRGGQETQYF
NA	TRBV6-1	TRBD1	TRBJ1-4	TGTGCCAGCAGTGAAACAGGGACAGGAGAAATTGAAAAACTGTTTTTT	CASSETGTGEIEKLFF
NA	TRBV5-1	NA	TRBJ1-1	TGCGCCAGCAGCCGTGGGACGGCGAACACTGAAGCTTTCTTT	CASSRGTANTEAFF
NA	TRBV5-8	TRBD1	TRBJ2-7	TGTGCCAGCAGCGGGACAGGGCTCGTCTACGAGCAGTACTTC	CASSGTGLVYEQYF
NA	TRBV10-3	NA	TRBJ2-3	TGTGCCATCAGTAGGGGGGAGAGGGATACGCAGTATTTT	CAISRGERDTQYF
NA	TRBV9	NA	TRBJ1-5	TGTAGTATCGTGCAGAGTCAGCCCCAGCATTTT	CSIVQSQPQHF